Below, 14 T cell receptor beta chains from the same sample are listed, as sequenced in a study of blood T cell repertoires in COVID-19 (dated by TCRdb to 2018 to 2021). The library was obtained by the immunoSEQ multiplex PCR assay. In its TCRdb copy, this immuneACCESS table keeps in-frame sequences only and misses some clones. Where compared with another copy, unresolved V genes explain less than half of these, and the others have no known cause. Counted in this sample were approximately 21,000 clones; roughly 80% of them appeared once. The ten largest clones take up 6.5% to 8.5% of the sample. Sequencing used peripheral blood. The receptors derive from a human donor in a cohort sampled during active COVID-19.

This sequence joins TRBV6-1 and TRBJ2-3, with 8 bases fitting TRBD2. The germline V gene encodes CDR1 MNHNS and CDR2 SASEGT. Trimming at V came to 2 bases and at J to 3 bases, leaving 10 bases not matched to a gene. CDR3 length equals 17 residues. The CDR3 nucleotides read TGTGCCAGCAGTGAATTGCCGGGGGGGGGCATTACAGATACGCAGTATTTT. It is translated as CASSELPGGGITDTQYF.

This CDR3 is CASSERTGEAFF. DNA for the CDR3: TGTGCCAGCAGTGAACGAACAGGGGAAGCTTTCTTT. The J gene is TRBJ1-1, the V gene TRBV6-1, with D possibly matching TRBD1 (6 bases). CDR1 MNHNS and CDR2 SASEGT come from the germline V gene. The CDR3 runs 12 residues. V lost 2 bases and J 8 bases, leaving 9 bases between the germline ends.

The J gene is TRBJ1-5, the V gene TRBV19; 7 nucleotides line up with TRBD1. The J segment lost 4 bases and the V segment lost 3 bases, leaving 3 bases of the junction unmatched. Germline V gives CDR1 LNHDA, CDR2 SQIVND (reference sequence). The CDR3 contains 14 residues. This CDR3 is CASSMDRRNQPQHF. The CDR3 nucleotides read TGTGCCAGTAGTATGGACAGGAGGAATCAGCCCCAGCATTTT.

The chain recombines TRBV13 with TRBJ1-4; D is perhaps TRBD1 (6 bases). V dropped 5 bases and J dropped 4 bases, with 11 bases sitting between them. The germline V gene has CDR1 PRHDT and CDR2 FYEKMQ (reference sequence). This CDR3 region has 14 residues. The CDR3: CASSTGRGNEKLFF. In nucleotides, the CDR3 is TGTGCCAGCAGCACAGGGAGGGGTAATGAAAAACTGTTTTTT. The whole variable domain, filled in from reference TRBV13 and TRBJ1-4, reads AAGVIQSPRHLIKEKRETATLKCYPIPRHDTVYWYQQGPGQDPQFLISFYEKMQSDKGSIPDRFSAQQFSDYHSELNMSSLELGDSALYFCASSTGRGNEKLFFGSGTQLSVL.

The chain employs TRBV9 and TRBJ2-7, with D unclear. The V and J ends lost 4 bases and 3 bases respectively, with 17 bases between them. The CDR3 totals 15 residues. Germline CDR1 reads SGDLS; CDR2 reads YYNGEE. The DNA for the CDR3 is TGTGCCAGCAGCTTTGGGCCCGCCAGGAACTACGAGCAGTACTTC. Amino acid sequence: CASSFGPARNYEQYF.

The CDR3 reads CASLRRGNNSPLHF. CDR3 DNA sequence: TGTGCCAGCCTTCGCCGGGGAAATAATTCACCCCTCCACTTT. V usage is TRBV7-2 and J usage is TRBJ1-6, with D hard to call. This CDR3 has 14 residues. Trimming pared 8 bases from V and 5 bases from J, leaving 13 bases between. CDR1 is SGHTA, CDR2 FQGNSA, per germline.

V and J are TRBV6-2 or TRBV6-3 and TRBJ2-7, with TRBD1 matching 9 bases. This CDR3 has 17 amino acids. Germline values: CDR1 MNHEY, CDR2 SVGEGT. The J segment lost 3 bases and the V segment lost 0 bases, leaving 9 bases of the junction unmatched. The CDR3 reads CASSYSTDLTGGYEQYF. The CDR3 DNA sequence: TGTGCCAGCAGTTACTCGACGGATTTGACAGGGGGCTACGAGCAGTACTTC.

The chain combines TRBV6-6 with TRBJ2-5; TRBD1 agrees at 10 bases. V shed 4 bases and J 5 bases; nucleotides not matched to a gene: 4. The CDR3 totals 14 residues. Germline CDR1 MNHNY, CDR2 SVGAGI (reference sequence). The CDR3 nucleotides are TGTGCCAGCAGTTCCCGGACAGGGGGGGAGACCCAGTACTTC. It is translated as CASSSRTGGETQYF.

V and J are TRBV10-2 and TRBJ2-3, with 8 bases identical to TRBD1. CDR3 length: 13 residues. Germline assignment: CDR1 WSHSY and CDR2 SAAADI. V was clipped by 7 bases and J by 10 bases; unmatched bases: 10. The CDR3 DNA follows: TGCGCCAGCACACCACCCGGACAGGGCGCGCAGTATTTT. This translates into CASTPPGQGAQYF.

The chain recombines TRBV4-1 with TRBJ1-5; TRBD1 matches 8 bases. The V and J ends lost 6 bases and 2 bases, in that order; junction bases with no gene match: 3. The V gene's germline CDR1 is MGHRA and CDR2 YSYEKL. The CDR3 extends over 14 amino acids. The CDR3 nucleotides are TGCGCCAGCAGGCACAGGGGGGGCAATCAGCCCCAGCATTTT. Its translation: CASRHRGGNQPQHF.

The genes are TRBV7-9 and TRBJ2-7; 8 positions match TRBD1. CDR1 SEHNR and CDR2 FQNEAQ come from the germline V gene (reference sequence). V lost 4 bases, J lost 9 bases, and 20 bases stayed unmatched. The CDR3 sequence is 17 residues long. CDR3 amino acids: CASSSILGQVRGSAQYF. The CDR3 DNA follows: TGTGCCAGCAGCTCGATCCTGGGACAGGTCAGGGGGAGCGCGCAGTACTTC. The full variable domain, completed using reference TRBV7-9 and TRBJ2-7, is DTGVSQNPRHKITKRGQNVTFRCDPISEHNRLYWYRQTLGQGPEFLTYFQNEAQLEKSRLLSDRFSAERPKGSFSTLEIQRTEQGDSAMYLCASSSILGQVRGSAQYFGPGTRLTVT.

The chain links TRBV30 to TRBJ1-6, with D perhaps matching TRBD1 (5 bases). The germline V gene has CDR1 GTSNPN and CDR2 SVGIG (reference sequence). The CDR3 loop spans 10 amino acids. V was cut by 5 bases and J by 11 bases, with 7 bases left in between. The CDR3 loop reads CAWGAPPLHF. The DNA for the CDR3 is TGTGCCTGGGGGGCTCCACCCCTCCACTTT.

V is TRBV6-5 and J is TRBJ2-2, with 7 positions matching TRBD1. CDR1 and CDR2 from the germline V gene are MNHEY and SVGAGI. CDR3 length equals 13 residues. Germline trimming cut 6 bases from V and 5 bases from J; bases unmatched to any gene: 3. DNA for the CDR3: TGTGCCAGCAGCAACAGGGGTACCGGGGAGCTGTTTTTT. It specifies CASSNRGTGELFF.

V gene TRBV6-5 combines with J gene TRBJ2-7; 11 nucleotides match TRBD2. Germline CDR1 is MNHEY and CDR2 is SVGAGI. J was trimmed by 3 bases and V by 0 bases; bases with no gene match: 1. This CDR3 contains 15 residues. The CDR3 region has the DNA TGTGCCAGCAGTTACTCAGGACTAGCGGGCTACGAGCAGTACTTC. It is translated as CASSYSGLAGYEQYF.